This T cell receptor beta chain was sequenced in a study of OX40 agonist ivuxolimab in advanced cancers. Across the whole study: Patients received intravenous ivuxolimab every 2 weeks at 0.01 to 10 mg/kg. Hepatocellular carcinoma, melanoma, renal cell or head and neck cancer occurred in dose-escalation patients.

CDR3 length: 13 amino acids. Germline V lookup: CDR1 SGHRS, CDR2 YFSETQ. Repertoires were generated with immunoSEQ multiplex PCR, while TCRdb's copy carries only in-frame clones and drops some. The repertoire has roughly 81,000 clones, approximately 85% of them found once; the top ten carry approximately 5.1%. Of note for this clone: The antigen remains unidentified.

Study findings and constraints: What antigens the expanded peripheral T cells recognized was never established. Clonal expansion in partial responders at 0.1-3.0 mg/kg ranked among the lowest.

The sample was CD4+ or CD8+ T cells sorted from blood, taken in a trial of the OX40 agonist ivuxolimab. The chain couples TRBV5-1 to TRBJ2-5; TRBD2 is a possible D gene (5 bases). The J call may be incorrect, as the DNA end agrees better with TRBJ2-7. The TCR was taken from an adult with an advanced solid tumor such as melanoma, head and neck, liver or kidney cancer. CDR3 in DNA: TGCGCCAGCAGCCCATCCGGGATCTACGAGCAGTACTTC. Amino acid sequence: CASSPSGIYEQYF.